This T cell receptor (beta chain) derives from a study of T cell repertoires and Cas9 in healthy adults. The germline V gene has CDR1 GTSNPN and CDR2 SVGIG (reference sequence). This CDR3 is 15 amino acids long. V lost 3 bases to trimming and J lost 2 bases; unmatched junction nucleotides: 5. Sequenced by immunoSEQ multiplex PCR; TCRdb stores in-frame clones only, minus some. The repertoire holds 20,000 to 25,000 clones, with roughly 90% as singletons. The sequenced sample was CD4+ effector T cells (CD127+, CD25-, CD137-, CD154-) from PBMCs; culture status not recorded. V and J are TRBV30 and TRBJ1-5; 9 bases are shared with TRBD1. This TCR was recovered from a human donor in good health. CDR3 amino acids: CAWSLDRGGNQPQHF. The CDR3 DNA reads as TGTGCCTGGAGCTTGGACAGGGGCGGCAATCAGCCCCAGCATTTT.